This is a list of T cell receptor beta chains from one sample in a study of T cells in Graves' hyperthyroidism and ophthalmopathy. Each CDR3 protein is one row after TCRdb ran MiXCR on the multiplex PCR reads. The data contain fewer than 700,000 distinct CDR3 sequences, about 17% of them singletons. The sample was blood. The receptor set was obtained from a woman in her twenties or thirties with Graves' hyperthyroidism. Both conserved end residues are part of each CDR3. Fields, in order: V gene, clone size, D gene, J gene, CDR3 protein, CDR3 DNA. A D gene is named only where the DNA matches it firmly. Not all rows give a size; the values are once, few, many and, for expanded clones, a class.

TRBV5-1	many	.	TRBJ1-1	CASSTVTNTEAFF	TGCGCCAGCAGCACTGTTACAAACACTGAAGCTTTCTTT
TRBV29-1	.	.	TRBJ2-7	CSVAGARGAEAYEQYF	TGCAGCGTTGCCGGCGCCCGGGGAGCGGAAGCCTACGAGCAGTACTTC
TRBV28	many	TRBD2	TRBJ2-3	CASSIIGAGATDTQYF	TGTGCCAGCAGCATCATCGGAGCGGGAGCCACAGATACGCAGTATTTT
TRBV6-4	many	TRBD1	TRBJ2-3	CASSDGTGGTDTQYF	TGTGCCAGCAGTGACGGGACAGGGGGCACAGATACGCAGTATTTT
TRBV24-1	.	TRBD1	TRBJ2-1	CATSDLGTGGYEQFF	TGTGCCACCAGTGATTTGGGGACAGGGGGTTATGAGCAGTTCTTC
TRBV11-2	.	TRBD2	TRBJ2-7	CASNQDWGRLAGRYEQYF	TGTGCCAGCAACCAAGATTGGGGCCGACTAGCGGGGCGCTACGAGCAGTACTTC
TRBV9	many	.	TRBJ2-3	CASVPGESTDTQYF	TGTGCCAGCGTTCCGGGGGAGAGCACAGATACGCAGTATTTT
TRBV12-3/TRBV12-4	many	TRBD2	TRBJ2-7	CASSKTSGHYEQYF	TGTGCCAGCAGTAAGACTAGCGGACACTACGAGCAGTACTTC
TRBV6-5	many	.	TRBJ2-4	CASSYSTGWGAEAKNIQYF	TGTGCCAGCAGTTACTCGACGGGCTGGGGGGCTGAAGCCAAAAACATTCAGTACTTC
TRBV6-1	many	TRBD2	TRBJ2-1	CASKGSGSYNEQFF	TGTGCCAGCAAGGGTAGCGGGAGCTACAATGAGCAGTTCTTC
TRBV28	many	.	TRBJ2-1	CASSLNIEGNEQFF	TGTGCCAGCAGTTTAAATATTGAGGGCAATGAGCAGTTCTTC
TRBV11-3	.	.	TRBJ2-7	CASSLDSGNSYEQYF	TGTGCCAGCAGCTTAGATAGCGGTAACTCCTACGAGCAGTACTTC
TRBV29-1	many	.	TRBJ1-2	CSVVGDGYTF	TGCAGCGTTGTTGGTGATGGCTACACCTTC
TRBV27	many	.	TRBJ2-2	CASSFQGKELFF	TGTGCCAGCAGTTTCCAGGGGAAGGAGCTGTTTTTT
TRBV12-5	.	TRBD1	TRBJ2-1	CASGLGLGTVSYNEQFF	TGTGCTAGTGGTTTGGGACTCGGGACAGTCTCCTACAATGAGCAGTTCTTC
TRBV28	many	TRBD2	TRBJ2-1	CASSPGTSGSYEQFF	TGTGCCAGCTCCCCTGGGACTAGCGGGAGTTATGAGCAGTTCTTC
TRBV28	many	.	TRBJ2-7	CASSFGSVPYEQYF	TGTGCCAGCAGTTTCGGGTCAGTGCCGTACGAGCAGTACTTC
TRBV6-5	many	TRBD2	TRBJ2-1	CASSYSSLAGGSEQFF	TGTGCCAGCAGTTACTCGAGCCTAGCGGGAGGTAGTGAGCAGTTCTTC
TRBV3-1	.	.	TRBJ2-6	CASSLSLPGANVLTF	TGTGCCAGCAGCCTGTCTCTCCCTGGGGCCAACGTCCTGACTTTC
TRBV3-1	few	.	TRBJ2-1	CASSARESYNEQFF	TGTGCCAGCAGCGCACGGGAGAGCTACAATGAGCAGTTCTTC
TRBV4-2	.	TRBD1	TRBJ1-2	CASSLRDRDGYTF	TGTGCCAGCAGCCTCCGGGACAGGGATGGCTACACCTTC
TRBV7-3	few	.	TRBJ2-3	CATSVDGKITDTQYF	TGTGCCACCTCGGTCGACGGGAAGATCACAGATACGCAGTATTTT
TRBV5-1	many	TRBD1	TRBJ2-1	CASSPGQGSHNEQFF	TGCGCCAGCAGCCCGGGACAGGGAAGCCACAATGAGCAGTTCTTC
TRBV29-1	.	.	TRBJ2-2	CSVEVPVLTGELFF	TGCAGCGTTGAAGTCCCGGTGCTAACCGGGGAGCTGTTTTTT
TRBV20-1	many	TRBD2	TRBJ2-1	CSARGGRGSYNEQFF	TGCAGTGCTAGAGGCGGGCGGGGGTCCTACAATGAGCAGTTCTTC
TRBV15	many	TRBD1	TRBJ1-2	CATRDRDEGYTF	TGTGCCACTAGGGACAGGGATGAAGGCTACACCTTC
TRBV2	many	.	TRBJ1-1	CASSEALQAAVEAFF	TGTGCCAGCAGTGAAGCCTTACAGGCCGCCGTTGAAGCTTTCTTT
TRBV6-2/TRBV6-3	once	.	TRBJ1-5	CASSTNRDSNQPQHF	TGTGCCAGCAGTACCAACCGGGACAGCAATCAGCCCCAGCATTTT
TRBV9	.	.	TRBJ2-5	CASSQEGTSFGETQYF	TGTGCCAGCAGCCAAGAAGGGACGTCTTTCGGAGAGACCCAGTACTTC
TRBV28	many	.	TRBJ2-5	CASSLAGRSETQYF	TGTGCCAGCAGTTTGGCGGGAAGGTCGGAGACCCAGTACTTC
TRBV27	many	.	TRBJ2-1	CASSFGGPNNEQFF	TGTGCCAGCAGTTTCGGTGGTCCCAACAATGAGCAGTTCTTC
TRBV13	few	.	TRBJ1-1	CASVAARGGTEAFF	TGTGCCAGCGTTGCGGCGAGGGGAGGGACTGAAGCTTTCTTT
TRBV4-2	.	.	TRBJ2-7	CASSQDPTASYEQYF	TGTGCCAGCAGCCAAGACCCGACAGCCTCCTACGAGCAGTACTTC
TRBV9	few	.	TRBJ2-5	CASSVVETQYF	TGTGCCAGCAGCGTAGTAGAGACCCAGTACTTC
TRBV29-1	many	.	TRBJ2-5	CSVENPEAETQYF	TGCAGCGTTGAGAATCCCGAGGCAGAGACCCAGTACTTC